A single sample is the source of the 28 T cell receptor beta chains below, sequenced in a study of blood T cell repertoires in COVID-19. Produced via immunoSEQ multiplex PCR; TCRdb's table is partial and in-frame only. This table holds around 28,000 clones, roughly 88% found once. Source material: peripheral blood. These TCRs come from a woman over 75 with COVID-19, enrolled during active disease.

The V call is TRBV7-8, the J call TRBJ2-6, with D possibly matching TRBD2 (5 bases). Trimming shortened V by 1 base and J by 3 bases, and 7 bases separated the two germline ends. Germline assignment: CDR1 SGHVS and CDR2 FQNEAQ. The CDR3 sequence is 15 residues long. CDR3: CASSLGGLGANVLTF. CDR3 nucleotides: TGTGCCAGCAGCTTAGGAGGACTTGGGGCCAACGTCCTGACTTTC.

The V gene is TRBV14, the J gene TRBJ1-1, with 9 bases fitting TRBD1. V trimming: 2 bases; J trimming: 6 bases; junction bases outside the gene matches: 7. CDR1 is SGHDN, CDR2 FVKESK, per germline. CDR3 size: 15 residues. The chain's CDR3 is CASSQRTGDSSEAFF. In DNA, the CDR3 is TGTGCCAGCAGCCAAAGGACAGGGGATTCCTCTGAAGCTTTCTTT.

The chain links TRBV27 to TRBJ2-3, with 11 bases identical to TRBD2. V lost 3 bases, J lost 7 bases, and 3 bases stayed unmatched. Germline V CDR1 and CDR2: MNHEY, SMNVEV (reference sequence). This CDR3 comprises 14 residues. CDR3 in DNA: TGTGCCAGCAGTTTTAGCGGGGGGGCCTATACGCAGTATTTT. This gives the protein CASSFSGGAYTQYF.

This chain links TRBV29-1 with TRBJ1-3, with 8 bases that match TRBD1. V lost 7 bases, J lost 2 bases, and 13 bases stayed unmatched. The CDR3 totals 16 residues. The germline V gene encodes CDR1 SQVTM and CDR2 ANQGSEA. CDR3 protein: CSGKDRDVVPGNTIYF. The CDR3 nucleotides are TGCAGCGGTAAGGACAGGGATGTTGTACCTGGAAACACCATATATTTT.

The genes are TRBV5-1 and TRBJ2-2; no firm D call. The germline V gene encodes CDR1 SGHRS and CDR2 YFSETQ. Trimming pared 5 bases from V and 7 bases from J, leaving 18 bases between. There are 15 residues in the CDR3. The CDR3 DNA follows: TGCGCCAGCAGAGCCGAGGCGGCGGTAGGCGGGGAGCTGTTTTTT. Amino acid sequence: CASRAEAAVGGELFF.

The sample holds one count of this clone. The chain employs TRBV6-1 and TRBJ2-1; 7 nucleotides align to TRBD1. Trimming at V came to 1 base and at J to 1 base, leaving 10 bases not matched to a gene. The CDR3 totals 18 residues. The germline CDR1 and CDR2 sequences are MNHNS and SASEGT. The CDR3 coding sequence is TGTGCCAGCAGTGAAGAGGGGGCAGTGAGTCTATCCTACAATGAGCAGTTCTTC. It translates to CASSEEGAVSLSYNEQFF.

The chain is built from TRBV11-2 and TRBJ2-7; D not certain. V lost 4 bases and J 2 bases, leaving 3 bases between the germline ends. The CDR3 has 11 amino acids. Looked up from germline, CDR1 is SGHAT and CDR2 is FQNNGV. CDR3 amino acids: CASSSTYEQYF. The DNA for the CDR3 is TGTGCCAGCAGCTCCACCTACGAGCAGTACTTC.

The chain is built from TRBV4-2 and TRBJ1-5, with TRBD1 matching over 7 bases. The CDR3 sequence is 15 residues long. Losses at the gene ends were 0 bases for V and 7 bases for J; bases not matched to a gene: 6. Germline-derived CDR1 and CDR2 are LGHNA and YNFKEQ. CDR3 loop: CASSQDWAGGQPQHF. The CDR3 nucleotides are TGTGCCAGCAGCCAAGATTGGGCAGGGGGACAGCCCCAGCATTTT.

In its sample, this clone was seen a few times. Other DNA sequences within the sample encode an identical CDR3. V and J are TRBV9 and TRBJ1-3; possibly TRBD1 for D (6 bases). The germline V and J ends were trimmed by 0 bases and 4 bases, with 11 bases remaining between them. The CDR3 spans 15 residues. Per germline, CDR1 SGDLS and CDR2 YYNGEE. CDR3 in DNA: TGTGCCAGCAGCGTAGGGGGGCAGCCCGGAAACACCATATATTTT. Residues: CASSVGGQPGNTIYF.

V and J are TRBV15 and TRBJ1-1; D unclear. Between the trimmed V and J ends, which lost 11 bases and 4 bases, there was a span of 11 bases. The CDR3 is 11 residues long. Germline V lookup: CDR1 LNHNV, CDR2 YYDKDF (reference sequence). DNA for the CDR3: TGTGCCGCCGCTCGGGGCACTGAAGCTTTCTTT. As protein: CAAARGTEAFF.

This sequence joins TRBV24-1 and TRBJ2-3, with D possibly being TRBD1 (6 bases). The ends were cut back, 3 bases at V and 0 bases at J, with 15 bases in the middle. The CDR3 runs to 17 residues. The V gene's germline CDR1 is KGHDR and CDR2 SFDVKD. The CDR3 loop reads CATSDSKGGISTDTQYF. In DNA form, the CDR3 reads TGTGCCACCAGTGATAGCAAAGGGGGTATTAGCACAGATACGCAGTATTTT.

The rearrangement joins TRBV6-2 or TRBV6-3 to TRBJ2-7; 7 positions agree with TRBD1. The CDR3 has 15 amino acids. Germline V CDR1 and CDR2: MNHEY, SVGEGT. The V segment lost 5 bases and the J segment 3 bases; nucleotides outside the gene matches: 10. The CDR3 DNA sequence: TGTGCCAGCAGTCACAGCTCTGGGACAGTCTACGAGCAGTACTTC. Amino acid sequence: CASSHSSGTVYEQYF.

The CDR3, as DNA: TGTGCCAGCAGTTTACACGGAGGGGGGGCCCCCGGTGAGCAGTTCTTC. Translation gives CASSLHGGGAPGEQFF. The chain joins TRBV27 to TRBJ2-1; TRBD2 might be the D (7 bases). V lost 2 bases to trimming and J lost 9 bases, with 20 bases between them. Germline CDR1 and CDR2: MNHEY and SMNVEV (reference sequence). The CDR3 runs to 16 residues.

The table lists this clone with a few counts. The gene calls are TRBV5-1 and TRBJ2-2; TRBD1 aligns across 8 bases. V gave up 3 bases and J gave up 6 bases; unmatched junction bases: 4. CDR3 length equals 14 residues. Germline assignment: CDR1 SGHRS and CDR2 YFSETQ. The CDR3 DNA follows: TGCGCCAGCAGCTCGGACAGGGCTGCCGGGGAGCTGTTTTTT. The encoded protein is CASSSDRAAGELFF.

This rearrangement joins TRBV7-8 to TRBJ2-7; D not resolved. The CDR3 has 14 residues. Trimming left V 6 bases short and J 0 bases short, with 12 bases between. The germline V gene has CDR1 SGHVS and CDR2 FQNEAQ. CDR3 in DNA: TGTGCCAGCAGTCAAAGACTTCTCTCCTACGAGCAGTACTTC. Translating it yields CASSQRLLSYEQYF.

V gene TRBV11-3 combines with J gene TRBJ2-2; D might be TRBD2 (6 bases). Germline assignment: CDR1 SGHNT and CDR2 YENEEA. Trimming took 5 bases from V and 5 from J, leaving 15 bases between them. This CDR3 spans 15 amino acids. CDR3 in DNA: TGTGCCAGCAGCCCGGGCGGGGCCGGGACCGGGGAGCTGTTTTTT. This sequence encodes CASSPGGAGTGELFF.

This clone was observed a single time. The genes are TRBV6-1 and TRBJ1-1; the match to TRBD1 covers 9 bases. J was trimmed by 1 base and V by 4 bases; bases with no gene match: 13. CDR1 MNHNS and CDR2 SASEGT come from the germline V gene. The CDR3 spans 18 residues. CDR3 bases: TGTGCCAGCAGTGCAGGGGACAGGGCAGGTATGTCGAACACTGAAGCTTTCTTT. This translates into CASSAGDRAGMSNTEAFF.

This clone occurred a few times. The rearrangement links TRBV3-1 (or the pseudogene TRBV3-2) to TRBJ2-5; D is ambiguous. CDR1 and CDR2 from the germline V gene are LGHDT and YNNKEL (reference sequence). The CDR3 sequence is 19 residues long. Between the trimmed V and J ends, which lost 0 bases and 5 bases, there was a span of 25 bases. This chain's CDR3 is CASSQDLGTVASSRETQYF. The DNA of the CDR3 is TGTGCCAGCAGCCAAGACCTCGGAACCGTAGCTTCATCTCGGGAGACCCAGTACTTC.

J is TRBJ1-4 and V is TRBV20-1; D is undetermined. V was pared by 3 bases and J by 12 bases, with 11 bases between. Germline V gives CDR1 DFQATT, CDR2 SNEGSKA (reference sequence). This CDR3 comprises 11 residues. The CDR3 loop reads CSASFGEQLFF. The CDR3 DNA is TGCAGTGCTAGTTTCGGGGAACAACTGTTTTTT.

The sample holds one count of this clone. This chain uses TRBV5-1 with TRBJ2-1, with 7 bases that match TRBD1. The germline V gene has CDR1 SGHRS and CDR2 YFSETQ. Trimming cost V 5 bases and J 1 base; bases outside gene matches: 3. The CDR3 loop spans 14 amino acids. In nucleotides, the CDR3 is TGCGCCAGCAGTAGGGACAGTTCCTACAATGAGCAGTTCTTC. Translation: CASSRDSSYNEQFF. The full variable domain, completed using reference TRBV5-1 and TRBJ2-1, is KAGVTQTPRYLIKTRGQQVTLSCSPISGHRSVSWYQQTPGQGLQFLFEYFSETQRNKGNFPGRFSGRQFSNSRSEMNVSTLELGDSALYLCASSRDSSYNEQFFGPGTRLTVL.

The chain couples TRBV18 to TRBJ2-3, with D possibly TRBD2 on 6 matching bases. Trimming removed 2 bases at V and 4 bases at J, with 13 bases between. The CDR3 length is 15 residues. Germline CDR1 is KGHSH and CDR2 is LQKENI. Written as DNA, the CDR3 is TGTGCCAGCTCACCAGGGGGGAGCATGGCAGATACGCAGTATTTT. Translated, it gives CASSPGGSMADTQYF.

The chain links TRBV7-8 to TRBJ2-1; 16 nucleotides match TRBD2. The CDR3 contains 18 residues. V trimming: 3 bases; J trimming: 10 bases; junction bases outside the gene matches: 12. Germline-derived CDR1 and CDR2 are SGHVS and FQNEAQ. CDR3 sequence: CASSLPSTGTSGGVEQFF. CDR3 nucleotide sequence: TGTGCCAGCAGCTTGCCCTCTACCGGGACTAGCGGGGGGGTGGAGCAGTTCTTC. The full variable domain, in which reference TRBV7-8 and TRBJ2-1 provide the parts outside the CDR3, is GAGVSQSPRYKVAKRGQDVALRCDPISGHVSLFWYQQALGQGPEFLTYFQNEAQLDKSGLPSDRFFAERPEGSVSTLKIQRTQQEDSAVYLCASSLPSTGTSGGVEQFFGPGTRLTVL.

The V and J genes are TRBV6-5 and TRBJ1-1; TRBD1 aligns across 9 bases. CDR1 and CDR2 from the germline V gene are MNHEY and SVGAGI. Unmatched junction bases numbered 10, after V lost 7 bases and J lost 10 bases. CDR3 length equals 13 residues. The CDR3 region is CASNPGQGLGAFF. CDR3 nucleotide sequence: TGTGCCAGCAACCCGGGACAGGGATTGGGAGCTTTCTTT.

The chain employs TRBV28 and TRBJ2-7; 9 positions match TRBD2. This CDR3 is 13 amino acids long. J gave up 5 bases and V 8 bases, and 7 bases lay outside the gene matches. The germline V gene has CDR1 MDHEN and CDR2 SYDVKM. The CDR3 region has the DNA TGTGCCAGCTTTGAGCGGGGGGCCCACGAGCAGTACTTC. Protein: CASFERGAHEQYF.

The chain uses TRBV7-2 and TRBJ2-3; 8 nucleotides align to TRBD2. The V gene's germline CDR1 is SGHTA and CDR2 FQGNSA. The V and J ends lost 4 bases and 4 bases, in that order; junction bases with no gene match: 13. The CDR3 is 17 amino acids. In nucleotides, the CDR3 is TGTGCCAGCAGCTCCCACCGGGGGGCGGGGGGATCAGATACGCAGTATTTT. Translated, it gives CASSSHRGAGGSDTQYF.

This chain uses TRBV15 with TRBJ2-5; tentative D call: TRBD2 (7 bases). Germline lookup yields CDR1 LNHNV and CDR2 YYDKDF (reference sequence). There are 15 residues in the CDR3. Trimming took 3 bases from V and 2 from J, leaving 13 bases between them. The DNA for the CDR3 is TGTGCCACCAGCAGGGGGGGGGACACACAAGAGACCCAGTACTTC. It specifies CATSRGGDTQETQYF.

The chain's CDR3 is CAWSNGGAFDEQFF. CDR3 sequence (DNA): TGTGCCTGGTCCAACGGGGGGGCCTTTGATGAGCAGTTCTTC. The rearrangement uses TRBV30 and TRBJ2-1, with 8 bases aligning to TRBD2. The germline CDR1 and CDR2 sequences are GTSNPN and SVGIG (reference sequence). The CDR3 sequence is 14 residues long. V lost 5 bases, J lost 8 bases, and 11 bases stayed unmatched.

The chain couples TRBV7-3 to TRBJ2-3, with 8 bases identical to TRBD2. Germline V gives CDR1 SGHTA, CDR2 FQGTGA. Trimming at V came to 4 bases and at J to 4 bases, leaving 7 bases not matched to a gene. This CDR3 has 15 amino acids. CDR3 coding DNA: TGTGCCAGCAGCTCCGGACTAGCCCCCGCAGATACGCAGTATTTT. Its translation is CASSSGLAPADTQYF.